This T cell receptor beta chain emerged from a study of cytomegalovirus exposure and HLA in healthy donors. Study-wide background: Per a later analysis, the 666 first-cohort and more than 100 validation repertoires shared one platform. Whole-study results and caveats: The study put 150 to 200 TCR beta chains on its list as cytomegalovirus-associated. The study found most TCR sequences rare, yet found some public TCRs in many donors. Both high specificity and high sensitivity reportedly marked the classifier's diagnosis of cytomegalovirus status.

This CDR3 comprises 13 residues. With regard to this clone: Its matching antigen is unknown.

Clones were sequenced by immunoSEQ multiplex PCR, and TCRdb holds only the in-frame ones, with some missing. This table has hundreds of thousands of clones, around 90% appearing once. This sequence was found in a woman under 30 in good health and CMV-seropositive. The material sequenced was PBMCs. The rearrangement joins TRBV21-1 to TRBJ1-2; the table's TRBD1 call for D was not verified on the DNA. TRBV21-1 represents a pseudogene. CDR3 in amino acids: CASSRAPNYGYTF. CDR3 bases: TGTGCCAGCAGCAGGGCCCCTAACTATGGCTACACCTTC.